This passage covers 30 T cell receptor beta chains from one sample sequenced in a study of tumor and adjacent non-tumor tissue in lung cancer. The template was RNA from unsorted bulk tissue. Three rounds of nested PCR, following a modified ARM-PCR protocol, produced the TCRbeta library. Each CDR3 protein is one row after TCRdb ran MiXCR on the multiplex PCR reads. This table holds about 66,000 distinct CDR3 sequences, 55% to 85% found once. The source material was lung tumor tissue. These receptors came from a man aged 60-69 years with non-small cell lung cancer.

Notes on this clonotype: This may arise from a read error, as a much more abundant clone is one base away. The rearrangement uses TRBV5-1 and TRBJ2-5; D may be TRBD2 (5 bases). This CDR3 is 13 amino acids long. Per the germline V gene, CDR1 is SGHRS and CDR2 is YFSETQ. CDR3 loop: CARSLLAEETQYF. The DNA of the CDR3 is TGCGCCAGGAGCTTGCTAGCCGAGGAGACCCAGTACTTC.

This clonotype has ten or more counts. This rearrangement joins TRBV10-2 to TRBJ2-2, with 9 bases matching TRBD1. J lost 5 bases, V lost 9 bases, and 4 bases had no gene match. The CDR3 totals 13 residues. CDR1 and CDR2 from the germline V gene are WSHSY and SAAADI. CDR3 protein: CASTGTGTGELFF. CDR3 in DNA: TGCGCCAGTACTGGGACAGGGACCGGGGAGCTGTTTTTT.

This clonotype was counted a single time. V gene TRBV6-1 combines with J gene TRBJ1-2; D is perhaps TRBD1 (5 bases). The germline V gene has CDR1 MNHNS and CDR2 SASEGT. The CDR3 has 13 amino acids. V was clipped by 8 bases and J by 11 bases, with 21 bases between them. CDR3 sequence reads: CASDRDGASGYTF. In nucleotides, the CDR3 is TGTGCCAGCGACCGTGATGGGGCTAGTGGATACACCTTC.

This clonotype was seen a few times. This chain connects TRBV6-2 or TRBV6-3 to TRBJ2-7; D is possibly TRBD2 (6 bases). The germline CDR1 and CDR2 sequences are MNHEY and SVGEGT. This CDR3 is 14 amino acids long. The V gene lost 9 bases and the J gene lost 8 bases, with 23 bases spanning the gap. The CDR3 loop reads CASTGGTGGAKQYF. Here the CDR3 DNA reads TGTGCCAGTACCGGCGGGACCGGCGGGGCCAAGCAGTACTTC.

As concerns this clonotype: The junction and the germline gene differ at one end; a read error may be behind it. V gene TRBV20-1 combines with J gene TRBJ2-1; D is perhaps TRBD2 (6 bases). From germline, CDR1 is DFQATT and CDR2 SNEGSKA (reference sequence). The CDR3 sequence is 14 residues long. For the CDR3, the DNA is TGCAATGCTAGAGTTCGGGGAGGAGTCGATGAGCAGTTCTTC. Translating it yields CNARVRGGVDEQFF.

Points on this clonotype: It may be a read error: a sequence one base away is much more abundant. The CDR3 sequence: CASRRGQGVPEAFF. CDR3 in DNA: TGTGCCAGCAGACGAGGACAGGGGGTCCCTGAAGCTTTCTTT. V gene TRBV11-2 combines with J gene TRBJ1-1; 10 bases agree with TRBD1. Trimming removed 6 bases from V and 6 bases from J; junction bases left unmatched: 7. The V gene's germline CDR1 is SGHAT and CDR2 FQNNGV. This CDR3 has 14 residues.

This clonotype was observed at least ten times. This chain uses TRBV6-1 with TRBJ1-1; TRBD1 matches 7 bases. Trimming removed 4 bases from V and 1 base from J; junction bases left unmatched: 6. The CDR3 is 15 amino acids. Germline lookup yields CDR1 MNHNS and CDR2 SASEGT. The CDR3 sequence is CASSGDRVGNTEAFF. In DNA form, the CDR3 reads TGTGCCAGCAGTGGCGACAGGGTTGGGAACACTGAAGCTTTCTTT.

Regarding this clonotype: The junction shows a germline mismatch at one end, possibly a read error. The chain recombines TRBV20-1 with TRBJ2-3; tentatively, D is TRBD2 (5 bases). The CDR3 is made up of 16 amino acids. Germline V lookup: CDR1 DFQATT, CDR2 SNEGSKA (reference sequence). CDR3 nucleotides: TGCAATGCCCTCAGGTCTGAGGGAGCGCGCATAGATATGCAGTATTTT. The encoded protein is CNALRSEGARIDMQYF.

Details on this clonotype: The junction differs from germline at one of its ends, possibly a read error. The DNA of the CDR3 is TGTGCCAACAGCATGGGGGGCACACACAGGGTGCGGGCCCAGTACTTC. Translated: CANSMGGTHRVRAQYF. This chain uses TRBV5-6 with TRBJ2-5, with D possibly called TRBD1 or TRBD2 (6 bases each). Germline CDR1 SGHDT, CDR2 YYEEEE. The CDR3 runs to 16 residues.

Points on this clonotype: An end of the junction differs from the germline gene, which may be a read error. The V call is TRBV28, the J call TRBJ1-3, with D uncertain. CDR1 and CDR2 (germline): MDHEN, SYDVKM. This CDR3 contains 16 residues. DNA for the CDR3: TGTACCAGCAGTGCCCACCCGGAGGTGGCCGGAAACACCATATATTTT. Amino acids: CTSSAHPEVAGNTIYF.

As regards this clonotype: Mismatch with germline at one junction end may stem from a read error. The J gene is TRBJ2-7, the V gene TRBV20-1; maybe TRBD2 (5 bases). Germline values: CDR1 DFQATT, CDR2 SNEGSKA (reference sequence). This CDR3 has 12 residues. The CDR3 nucleotides are TGCAGTACTAGAGATGCATGGGGCGAGCAGTACTTC. The encoded protein is CSTRDAWGEQYF.

Regarding this clonotype: The junction shows a germline mismatch at one end, possibly a read error. CDR3 sequence (DNA): TGTGCCAACAGCCTGCCCGCTGCTGGGTTAAATGAACAGTTCTTC. Protein product: CANSLPAAGLNEQFF. The gene calls are TRBV11-2 and TRBJ2-1; D is undetermined. From germline, CDR1 is SGHAT and CDR2 FQNNGV. CDR3 length: 15 residues. Full variable domain (outside the CDR3, taken from reference TRBV11-2 and TRBJ2-1): EAGVAQSPRYKIIEKRQSVAFWCNPISGHATLYWYQQILGQGPKLLIQFQNNGVVDDSQLPKDRFSAERLKGVDSTLKIQPAKLEDSAVYLCANSLPAAGLNEQFFGPGTRLTVL.

The gene calls are TRBV20-1 and TRBJ2-3; 10 bases align to TRBD2. Per germline, CDR1 DFQATT and CDR2 SNEGSKA (reference sequence). CDR3 length: 16 residues. The junction had 14 bases not matched to a gene; V was cut back by 7 bases and J by 4 bases. The CDR3 sequence is CSVEQSGRAQPDTQYF. CDR3 DNA: TGCAGTGTCGAACAAAGCGGGAGGGCCCAGCCAGATACGCAGTATTTT.

The chain joins TRBV28 to TRBJ2-2; 11 nucleotides match TRBD1. The V segment lost 7 bases and the J segment 6 bases; nucleotides outside the gene matches: 13. There are 17 residues in the CDR3. CDR1 and CDR2 from the germline V gene are MDHEN and SYDVKM. The CDR3: CASNHRTGGKWAGELFF. CDR3 nucleotides: TGTGCCAGCAATCACAGGACAGGGGGCAAGTGGGCCGGGGAGCTGTTTTTT.

Regarding this clonotype: The junction departs from germline at one end; a sequencing error may be responsible. The chain carries TRBV20-1 and TRBJ2-3; 11 bases line up with TRBD2. In germline, CDR1 is DFQATT, CDR2 SNEGSKA (reference sequence). The CDR3 totals 17 residues. The CDR3 is CSAQPVSGTSGADTKYF. The CDR3, as DNA: TGCAGTGCTCAACCCGTATCCGGGACTAGCGGCGCAGATACGAAGTATTTT.

The J gene is TRBJ2-2, the V gene TRBV11-1; D gene uncertain. In germline, CDR1 is SGHAT, CDR2 FQDESV (reference sequence). There are 14 residues in the CDR3. V was cut by 3 bases and J by 4 bases, with 9 bases left in between. CDR3 sequence: CASSFANGTGELFF. CDR3 DNA sequence: TGTGCCAGCAGCTTTGCTAATGGCACCGGGGAGCTGTTTTTT.

This clonotype is labeled medium-sized. The chain recombines TRBV20-1 with TRBJ2-1, with 7 bases identical to TRBD2. Germline V CDR1 and CDR2: DFQATT, SNEGSKA (reference sequence). The CDR3 is made up of 15 amino acids. V was clipped by 5 bases and J by 2 bases; unmatched bases: 9. CDR3 coding DNA: TGCAGTGCTTCCCACCGCGGGAGAACCTACAATGAGCAGTTCTTC. This codes for CSASHRGRTYNEQFF.

As to this clonotype: The conserved final phenylalanine or tryptophan is absent from the CDR3, which likely points to a read error. The CDR3 DNA is TGTGCCACCAGTGAAATCAGAGCCTACGAGCAGTACTCC. It is translated as CATSEIRAYEQYS. The chain couples TRBV6-1 to TRBJ2-7; D call uncertain. The CDR3 extends over 13 amino acids. Germline assignment: CDR1 MNHNS and CDR2 SASEGT.

This clonotype has a single count. Since the CDR3 does not end with the conserved phenylalanine or tryptophan, this likely comes from a read error. It is unclear where the CDR3 begins or ends on the DNA, so no DNA is shown, and the CDR3 is as TCRdb lists it. The chain is built from TRBV11-3 and TRBJ1-5; TRBD1, as called in the table, went unchecked against the DNA. Germline CDR1 SGHNT, CDR2 YENEEA. Termini included, the CDR3 measures 16 amino acids. The CDR3 loop is CASSLVRRGTNQPQHL.

Comments on this clonotype: A junction boundary mismatches the germline segment, possibly from a read error. The V gene is TRBV20-1, the J gene TRBJ2-5, with D maybe TRBD2 (5 bases). Germline assignment: CDR1 DFQATT and CDR2 SNEGSKA (reference sequence). This CDR3 has 10 amino acids. CDR3 sequence (DNA): TGCAATGCTAGCAGCGAGACCGAGTGCTTC. Amino acids: CNASSETECF.

V usage is TRBV12-5 and J usage is TRBJ2-1; TRBD2 might be the D (6 bases). V gave up 3 bases and J gave up 0 bases, with 21 bases separating them. The length of the CDR3 is 19 residues. Per the germline V gene, CDR1 is LGHNT and CDR2 is FRNRAP. CDR3 sequence reads: CASGFYSSVRDHSYNEQFF. In nucleotides, the CDR3 is TGTGCTAGTGGTTTCTACTCTAGCGTGAGGGACCACTCCTACAATGAGCAGTTCTTC.

In its sample, this clonotype was seen a few times. V gene TRBV11-2 combines with J gene TRBJ2-1, with D tentatively TRBD2 (6 bases). The length of the CDR3 is 15 residues. CDR1 is SGHAT, CDR2 FQNNGV, per germline. V shed 5 bases and J shed 9 bases, with 20 bases lying between them. The CDR3 nucleotides are TGTGCCAGCAGCCCCCTCGGGGGAGCCCGGGTTGAGCAGTTCTTC. Protein product: CASSPLGGARVEQFF.

Of note for this clonotype: A read error may account for a junction end that differs from germline. The chain links TRBV29-1 to TRBJ2-5, with D tentatively TRBD1 (5 bases). The CDR3 contains 13 residues. Germline values: CDR1 SQVTM, CDR2 ANQGSEA. The chain's CDR3 is CSIETGVQENQYF. The CDR3 DNA reads TGTAGCATTGAAACAGGTGTACAAGAGAACCAGTACTTC.

On this clonotype itself: This may be a read error, as it is one base from a much larger clone. The V gene is TRBV28, the J gene TRBJ2-7, with TRBD2 as a possible D gene (5 bases). V dropped 4 bases and J dropped 0 bases, with 22 bases sitting between them. CDR1 is MDHEN and CDR2 is SYDVKM in the germline V gene. This CDR3 has 18 residues. The CDR3 loop is CASSSNQAGIENSYEQYF. DNA of the CDR3: TGTGCCAGCAGTTCCAACCAGGCCGGGATAGAAAACTCCTACGAGCAGTACTTC.

A word on this clonotype: At one of its ends the junction is not consistent with the germline gene, which may arise from a read error. The chain recombines TRBV20-1 with TRBJ2-5; D is possibly TRBD1 (5 bases). CDR3 length equals 13 residues. Germline V gene data show CDR1 as DFQATT and CDR2 as SNEGSKA (reference sequence). The DNA of the CDR3 is TGCAGTGCAAAGGACACTACACCGGAGATCCAGTACTTC. Translating it yields CSAKDTTPEIQYF.

This clonotype has a count of ten or more. V usage is TRBV6-6 and J usage is TRBJ1-3; TRBD1 might be the D (5 bases). Germline V CDR1 and CDR2: MNHNY, SVGAGI (reference sequence). This CDR3 is built from 14 residues. Between the trimmed V and J ends, which lost 6 bases and 0 bases, there was a span of 9 bases. CDR3 residues: CASRQVDSGNTIYF. The CDR3 DNA reads as TGTGCCAGCAGACAGGTAGACTCTGGAAACACCATATATTTT.

This clonotype was seen a handful of times. A single base separates this from a much larger clone, so it may be a read error. The CDR3, as DNA: TGTGCCACCTCATGTGCGGGAACCCACGCAGATACGCAGTATTTT. It is translated as CATSCAGTHADTQYF. The genes are TRBV6-1 and TRBJ2-3; maybe TRBD2 (6 bases). V dropped 10 bases and J dropped 4 bases, with 21 bases sitting between them. Germline CDR1 and CDR2: MNHNS and SASEGT. The CDR3 is made up of 15 amino acids.

This clonotype was detected only once. Here the CDR3 omits its conserved ending phenylalanine or tryptophan, so a read error is the likely source. CDR3 nucleotides: TGTGCCAGCAGTTTAGCAGGGTATGACTACACCTTA. Its translation is CASSLAGYDYTL. J is TRBJ1-2 and V is TRBV28; possibly TRBD1 for D (5 bases). This CDR3 is built from 12 residues. The germline V gene has CDR1 MDHEN and CDR2 SYDVKM.

As to this clonotype: The junction shows a germline mismatch at one end, possibly a read error. The rearrangement joins TRBV12-3 or TRBV12-4 to TRBJ2-2; weak D call: TRBD1 (6 bases). The CDR3 consists of 13 residues. CDR3 nucleotide sequence: TGTGCCAGGAGGGGGACAAATCCCGGGGAACTGTTTTTT. Encoded protein: CARRGTNPGELFF.

This clonotype was observed a few times. This is likely a read error, given that the CDR3 carries no conserved phenylalanine or tryptophan at its end. The chain employs TRBV6-5 and TRBJ2-3; 9 bases agree with TRBD2. The CDR3 runs to 13 residues. CDR1 is MNHEY and CDR2 is SVGAGI in the germline V gene. The CDR3 spells CASSRGREDMQYV. Here the CDR3 DNA reads TGTGCCAGCAGTCGCGGGAGGGAAGATATGCAGTATGTT.